The source of this TCR beta chain is a study of blood T cell repertoires in COVID-19. The overall study: Acute and convalescent COVID-19 specimens originated in the United States, Italy and Spain. The cDNA or gDNA used as material had been derived from T cells, B-cell-depleted T cells, or PBMCs.

In the authors' methods: Amplification of reference gene primers was used by the study to estimate nucleated cell counts. Using immunoSEQ multiplex PCR, the repertoire was profiled, and TCRdb retains in-frame clones only, with some absent. V and J calls and clone size are copied from that table; D and trimming were computed from the DNA. The table records under 200,000 clones, approximately 90% of them present only once. Germline assignment: CDR1 DFQATT and CDR2 SNEGSKA (reference sequence). This CDR3 is 11 amino acids long. The V and J ends lost 4 bases and 7 bases respectively, with 7 bases between them.

This clonotype was obtained from a man aged 40-55 years with active or convalescent COVID-19. The sample consisted of peripheral blood. The chain employs TRBV20-1 and TRBJ1-4; D is undetermined. CDR3 loop: CSANLGEKLFF. In DNA form, the CDR3 reads TGCAGTGCTAACCTCGGTGAAAAACTGTTTTTT.